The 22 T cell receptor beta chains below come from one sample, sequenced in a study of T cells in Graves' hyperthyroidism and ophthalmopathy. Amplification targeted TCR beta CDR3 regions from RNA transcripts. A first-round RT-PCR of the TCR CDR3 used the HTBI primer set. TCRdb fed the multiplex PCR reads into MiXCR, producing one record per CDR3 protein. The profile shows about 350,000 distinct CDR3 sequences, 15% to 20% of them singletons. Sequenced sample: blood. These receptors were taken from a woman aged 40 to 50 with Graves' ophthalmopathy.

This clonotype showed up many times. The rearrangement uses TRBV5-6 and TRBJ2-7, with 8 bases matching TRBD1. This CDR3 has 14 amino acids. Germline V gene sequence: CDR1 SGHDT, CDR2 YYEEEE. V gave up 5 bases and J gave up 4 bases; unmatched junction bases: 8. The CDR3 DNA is TGTGCCAGCAGACCGGACAGGGATCGGTACGAGCAGTACTTC. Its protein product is CASRPDRDRYEQYF.

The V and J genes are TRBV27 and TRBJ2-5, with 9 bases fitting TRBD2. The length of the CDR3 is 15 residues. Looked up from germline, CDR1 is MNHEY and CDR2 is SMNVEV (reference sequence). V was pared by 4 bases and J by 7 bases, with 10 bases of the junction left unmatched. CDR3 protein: CASSSGTGGRGTQYF. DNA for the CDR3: TGTGCCAGCAGTTCCGGGACTGGCGGGAGGGGGACCCAGTACTTC.

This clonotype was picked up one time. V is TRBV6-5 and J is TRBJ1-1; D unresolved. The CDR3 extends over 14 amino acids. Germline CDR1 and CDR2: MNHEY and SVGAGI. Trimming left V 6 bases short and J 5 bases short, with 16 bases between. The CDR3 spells CASRDSGVGTEAFF. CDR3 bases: TGTGCCAGCAGAGACTCCGGGGTGGGTACTGAAGCTTTCTTT.

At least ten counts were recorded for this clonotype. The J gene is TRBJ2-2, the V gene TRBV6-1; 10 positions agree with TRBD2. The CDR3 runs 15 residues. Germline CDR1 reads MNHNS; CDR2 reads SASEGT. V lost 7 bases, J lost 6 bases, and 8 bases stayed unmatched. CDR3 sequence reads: CASMGLAGVAGELFF. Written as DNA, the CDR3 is TGTGCCAGCATGGGCCTAGCGGGAGTGGCCGGGGAGCTGTTTTTT.

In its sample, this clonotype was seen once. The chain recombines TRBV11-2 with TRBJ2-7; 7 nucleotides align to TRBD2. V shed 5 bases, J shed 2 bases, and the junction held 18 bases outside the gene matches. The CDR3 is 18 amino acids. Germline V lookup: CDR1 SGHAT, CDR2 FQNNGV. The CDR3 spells CASSRTLGGASGPYEQYF. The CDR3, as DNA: TGTGCCAGCAGCAGAACCCTCGGAGGGGCTAGCGGACCCTACGAGCAGTACTTC.

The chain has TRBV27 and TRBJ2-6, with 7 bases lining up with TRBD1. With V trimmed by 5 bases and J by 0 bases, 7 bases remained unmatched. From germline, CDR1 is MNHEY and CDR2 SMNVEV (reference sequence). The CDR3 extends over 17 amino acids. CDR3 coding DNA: TGTGCCAGCAGTCAGTGGACAGGTTCCTCTGGGGCCAACGTCCTGACTTTC. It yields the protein CASSQWTGSSGANVLTF. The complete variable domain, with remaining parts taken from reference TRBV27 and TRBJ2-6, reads EAQVTQNPRYLITVTGKKLTVTCSQNMNHEYMSWYRQDPGLGLRQIYYSMNVEVTDKGDVPEGYKVSRKEKRNFPLILESPSPNQTSLYFCASSQWTGSSGANVLTFGAGSRLTVL.

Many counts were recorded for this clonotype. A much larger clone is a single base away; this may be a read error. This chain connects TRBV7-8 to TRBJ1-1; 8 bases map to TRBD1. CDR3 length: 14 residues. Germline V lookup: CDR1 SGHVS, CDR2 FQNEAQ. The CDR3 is CASRQRTGNTVAFF. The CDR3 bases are TGTGCCAGCAGGCAGCGGACAGGGAACACTGTAGCTTTCTTT. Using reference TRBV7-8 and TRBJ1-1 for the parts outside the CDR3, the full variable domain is GAGVSQSPRYKVAKRGQDVALRCDPISGHVSLFWYQQALGQGPEFLTYFQNEAQLDKSGLPSDRFFAERPEGSVSTLKIQRTQQEDSAVYLCASRQRTGNTVAFFGQGTRLTVV.

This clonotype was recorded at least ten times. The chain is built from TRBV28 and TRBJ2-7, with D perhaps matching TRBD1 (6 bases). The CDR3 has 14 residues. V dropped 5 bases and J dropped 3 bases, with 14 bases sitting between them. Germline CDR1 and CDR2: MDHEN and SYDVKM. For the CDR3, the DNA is TGTGCCAGCAGTCCAGGAGACAGGAACTACGAGCAGTACTTC. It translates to CASSPGDRNYEQYF.

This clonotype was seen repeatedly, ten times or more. The CDR3 DNA sequence: TGCAGTGCTAGCGCCCCCACTGAAGCTTTCTTT. Translation: CSASAPTEAFF. The rearrangement links TRBV20-1 to TRBJ1-1; D uncertain. The CDR3 contains 11 residues. Germline V gives CDR1 DFQATT, CDR2 SNEGSKA (reference sequence). With 3 bases removed from V and 4 bases from J, the gap between germline ends came to 6 bases.

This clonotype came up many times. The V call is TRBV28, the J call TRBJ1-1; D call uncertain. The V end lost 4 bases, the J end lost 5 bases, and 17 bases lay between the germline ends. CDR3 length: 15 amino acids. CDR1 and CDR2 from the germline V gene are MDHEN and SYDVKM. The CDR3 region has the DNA TGTGCCAGCAGTTCTTTTTTTGACTCAAGGACTGAAGCTTTCTTT. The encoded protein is CASSSFFDSRTEAFF.

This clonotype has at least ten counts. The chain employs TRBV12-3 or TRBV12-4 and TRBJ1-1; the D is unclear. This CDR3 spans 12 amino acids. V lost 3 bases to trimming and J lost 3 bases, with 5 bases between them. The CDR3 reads CASSFGYTEAFF. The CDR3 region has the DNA TGTGCCAGCAGTTTTGGGTACACTGAAGCTTTCTTT.

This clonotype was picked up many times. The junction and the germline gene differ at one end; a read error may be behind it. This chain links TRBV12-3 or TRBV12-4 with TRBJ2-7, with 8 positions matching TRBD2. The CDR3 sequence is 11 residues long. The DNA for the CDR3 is TGTGCCAGCAGCCACGGGACTAGGCCTGTCTTC. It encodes CASSHGTRPVF.

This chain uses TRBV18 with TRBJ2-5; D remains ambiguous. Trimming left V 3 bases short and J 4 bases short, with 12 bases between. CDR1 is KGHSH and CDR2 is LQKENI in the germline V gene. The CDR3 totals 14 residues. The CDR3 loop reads CASSPSARSETQYF. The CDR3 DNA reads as TGTGCCAGCTCACCCTCCGCGAGGTCAGAGACCCAGTACTTC. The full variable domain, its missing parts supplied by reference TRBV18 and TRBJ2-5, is NAGVMQNPRHLVRRRGQEARLRCSPMKGHSHVYWYRQLPEEGLKFMVYLQKENIIDESGMPKERFSAEFPKEGPSILRIQQVVRGDSAAYFCASSPSARSETQYFGPGTRLLVL.

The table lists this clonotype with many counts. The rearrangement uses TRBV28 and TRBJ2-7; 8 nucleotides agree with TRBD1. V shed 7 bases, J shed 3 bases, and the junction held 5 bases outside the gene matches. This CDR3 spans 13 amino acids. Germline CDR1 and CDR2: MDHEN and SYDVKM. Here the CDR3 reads CASTRGQDYEQYF. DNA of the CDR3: TGTGCCAGCACCCGGGGACAGGACTACGAGCAGTACTTC.

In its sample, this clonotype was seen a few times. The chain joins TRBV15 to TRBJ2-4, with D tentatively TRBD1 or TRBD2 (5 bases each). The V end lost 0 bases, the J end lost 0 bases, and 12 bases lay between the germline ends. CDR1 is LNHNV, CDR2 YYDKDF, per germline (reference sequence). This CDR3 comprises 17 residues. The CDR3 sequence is CATSRDLSGLAKNIQYF. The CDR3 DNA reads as TGTGCCACCAGCAGAGATCTTTCGGGGCTAGCCAAAAACATTCAGTACTTC.

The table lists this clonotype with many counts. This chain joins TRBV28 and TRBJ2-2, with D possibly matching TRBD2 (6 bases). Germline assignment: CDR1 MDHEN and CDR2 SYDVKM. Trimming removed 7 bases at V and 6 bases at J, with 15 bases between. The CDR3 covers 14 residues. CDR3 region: CASKETSSSGELFF. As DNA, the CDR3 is TGTGCCAGCAAAGAGACTAGTAGCTCCGGGGAGCTGTTTTTT. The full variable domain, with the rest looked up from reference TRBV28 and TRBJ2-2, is DVKVTQSSRYLVKRTGEKVFLECVQDMDHENMFWYRQDPGLGLRLIYFSYDVKMKEKGDIPEGYSVSREKKERFSLILESASTNQTSMYLCASKETSSSGELFFGEGSRLTVL.

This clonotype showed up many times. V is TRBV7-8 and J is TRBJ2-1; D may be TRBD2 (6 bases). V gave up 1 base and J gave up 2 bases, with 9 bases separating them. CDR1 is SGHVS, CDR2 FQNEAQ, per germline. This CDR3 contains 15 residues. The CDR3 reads CASSLDGRAYNEQFF. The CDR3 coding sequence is TGTGCCAGCAGCTTAGACGGGAGAGCCTACAATGAGCAGTTCTTC.

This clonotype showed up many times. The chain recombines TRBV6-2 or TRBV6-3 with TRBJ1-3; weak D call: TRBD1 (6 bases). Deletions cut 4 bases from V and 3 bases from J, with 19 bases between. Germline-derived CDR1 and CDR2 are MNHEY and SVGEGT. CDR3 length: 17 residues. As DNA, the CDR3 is TGTGCCAGCAGTTCTACCGACGGATACAGGGTTGGAAACACCATATATTTT. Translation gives CASSSTDGYRVGNTIYF.

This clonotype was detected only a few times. CDR3 amino acids: CASSLMKELVTQYF. The CDR3 nucleotides read TGTGCCAGCAGTTTAATGAAGGAATTGGTGACCCAGTACTTC. This rearrangement joins TRBV12-3 or TRBV12-4 to TRBJ2-5; D remains ambiguous. V dropped 2 bases and J dropped 7 bases, with 14 bases sitting between them. This CDR3 comprises 14 residues.

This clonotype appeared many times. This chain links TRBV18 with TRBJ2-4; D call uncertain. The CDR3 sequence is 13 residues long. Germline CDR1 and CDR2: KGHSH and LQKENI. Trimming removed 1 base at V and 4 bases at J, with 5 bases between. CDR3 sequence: CASSPLPKNIQYF. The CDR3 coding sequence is TGTGCCAGCTCACCACTCCCAAAAAACATTCAGTACTTC.

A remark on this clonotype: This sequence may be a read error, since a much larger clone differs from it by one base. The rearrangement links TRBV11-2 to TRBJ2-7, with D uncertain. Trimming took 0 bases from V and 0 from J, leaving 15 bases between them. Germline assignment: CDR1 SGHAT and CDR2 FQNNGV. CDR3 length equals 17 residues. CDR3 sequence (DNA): TGTGCCAGCAGCTTAGAGTCCAGCTTTCTAAGCTCCTACGAGCAGTACTTC. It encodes CASSLESSFLSSYEQYF.

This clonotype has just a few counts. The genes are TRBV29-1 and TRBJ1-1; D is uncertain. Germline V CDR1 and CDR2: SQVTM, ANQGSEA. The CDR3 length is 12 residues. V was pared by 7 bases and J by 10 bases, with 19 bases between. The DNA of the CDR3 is TGCAGCGACAGTCCGGGATCGGGTAGAGCTTTCTTT. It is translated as CSDSPGSGRAFF.